This note documents a single T cell receptor (beta chain) sequence. CDR3 size: 13 residues. The V gene lost 6 bases and the J gene lost 5 bases, with 11 bases spanning the gap. Germline V CDR1 and CDR2: MNHNS, SASEGT. Here immunoSEQ multiplex PCR was the method, and the copy in TCRdb shows in-frame clones only, minus some. The sample has about 96,000 clones, approximately 51% seen once. The source of the sample is a study of shared clonotypes between healthy human individuals. The sequencing sample was made of PBMCs. The chain employs TRBV6-1 and TRBJ2-1; D remains unclear. The receptor was derived from a woman between 40 and 55 years old in good health. Some clones in this sample may be carry-over from other donors' samples. CDR3 protein: CASSVLTHNEQFF. The CDR3 DNA sequence: TGTGCCAGCAGCGTTCTTACCCACAATGAGCAGTTCTTC.